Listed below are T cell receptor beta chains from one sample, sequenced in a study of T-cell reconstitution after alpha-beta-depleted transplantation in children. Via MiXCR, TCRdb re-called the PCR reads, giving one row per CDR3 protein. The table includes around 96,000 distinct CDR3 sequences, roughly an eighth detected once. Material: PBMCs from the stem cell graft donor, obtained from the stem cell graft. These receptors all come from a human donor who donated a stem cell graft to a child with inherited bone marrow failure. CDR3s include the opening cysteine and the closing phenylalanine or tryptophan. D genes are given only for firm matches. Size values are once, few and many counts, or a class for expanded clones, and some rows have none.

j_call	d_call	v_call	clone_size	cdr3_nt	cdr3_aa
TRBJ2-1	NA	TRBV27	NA	TGTGCCAGCAGTTCACGGAAGGTGACAGGTTACAATGAGCAGTTCTTC	CASSSRKVTGYNEQFF
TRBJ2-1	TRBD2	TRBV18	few	TGTGCCAGCTCACCACTTCGGGGGGGGGCATACAATGAGCAGTTCTTC	CASSPLRGGAYNEQFF
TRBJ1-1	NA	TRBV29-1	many	TGCAGCGTTGAAGACCAGGGAAGGGGCACTGAAGCTTTCTTT	CSVEDQGRGTEAFF
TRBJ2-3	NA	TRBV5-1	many	TGCGCCAGCAGCCTGACAGTCACAGATACGCAGTATTTT	CASSLTVTDTQYF
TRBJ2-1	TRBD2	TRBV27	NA	TGTGCCAGCAGTGGACTAGCGGGAGGGAGGAGCTCCTACAATGAGCAGTTCTTC	CASSGLAGGRSSYNEQFF
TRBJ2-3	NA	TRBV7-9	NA	TGTGCCAGCGAGACAGGTGGGAGAAATACGCAGTATTTT	CASETGGRNTQYF
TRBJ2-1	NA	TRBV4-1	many	TGCGCCAGCAGCCCGTTCACAGTGACCACCTACAATGAGCAGTTCTTC	CASSPFTVTTYNEQFF
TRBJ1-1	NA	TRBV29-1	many	TGCAGCGTGCGGAGGGGCGCGACTGAAGCTTTCTTT	CSVRRGATEAFF
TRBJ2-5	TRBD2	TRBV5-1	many	TGCGCCAGCAGCTTGCAGCGGGATGTACAAGAGACCCAGTACTTC	CASSLQRDVQETQYF
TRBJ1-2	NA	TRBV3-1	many	TGTGCCAGCAGCCAAGAACACCAAGACTATGGCTACACCTTC	CASSQEHQDYGYTF
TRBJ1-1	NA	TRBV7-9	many	TGTGCCAGCAGCCCGAAACAATCAGGGACGTCGGACACTGAAGCTTTCTTT	CASSPKQSGTSDTEAFF
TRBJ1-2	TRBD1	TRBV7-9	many	TGTGCCAGCAGCCAGGCCTCAGGGGGCAGAAACTACACCTTC	CASSQASGGRNYTF
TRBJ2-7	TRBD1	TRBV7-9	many	TGTGCCAGCAGCGGGCCCGGGACAGCTTACGAGCAGTACTTC	CASSGPGTAYEQYF
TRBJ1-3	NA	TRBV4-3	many	TGCGCCAGCAGCCAAGGGGTAGGAGGGAAAGGAAACACCATATATTTT	CASSQGVGGKGNTIYF
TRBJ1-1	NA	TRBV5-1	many	TGCGCCAGCAGCCCCCTCGGACACACTGAAGCTTTCTTT	CASSPLGHTEAFF
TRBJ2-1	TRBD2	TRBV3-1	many	TGTGCCAGCTCGAAACGGGGGGGCTTTCATGAGCAGTTCTTC	CASSKRGGFHEQFF
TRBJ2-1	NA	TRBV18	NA	TGTGCCAGCTCACCGGGCAGTACCAATGAGCAGTTCTTC	CASSPGSTNEQFF
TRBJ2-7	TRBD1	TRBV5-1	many	TGCGCCAGCAGCCCGGGGGACAGGGAGTACGAGCAGTACTTC	CASSPGDREYEQYF
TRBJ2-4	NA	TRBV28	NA	TGTGCCATGGGCAATTGGAGAGGCAAAAACATTCAGTACTTC	CAMGNWRGKNIQYF
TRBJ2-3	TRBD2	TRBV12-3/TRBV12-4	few	TGTGCCAGCAGTCCTAGCGGGGGGCACCTCCCGCAGTATTTT	CASSPSGGHLPQYF
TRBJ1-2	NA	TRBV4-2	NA	TGTGCCAGCGGCCCTGGGCTCCGCTACTACACCTTC	CASGPGLRYYTF
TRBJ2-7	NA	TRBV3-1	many	TGTGCCAGCAGCCAAGAAAGGCTAGCGCTATCCTACGAGCAGTACTTC	CASSQERLALSYEQYF
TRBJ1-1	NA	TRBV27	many	TGTGCCAGCAGTTTAGGGCCAGGGCAAGGGAACACTGAAGCTTTCTTT	CASSLGPGQGNTEAFF
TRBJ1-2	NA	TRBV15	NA	TGTGCCACCAGCAGAGACAGTTCTGGCTACACCTTC	CATSRDSSGYTF
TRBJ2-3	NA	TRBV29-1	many	TGCAGCGTTGACATGGGACGGGCAACAGATACGCAGTATTTT	CSVDMGRATDTQYF
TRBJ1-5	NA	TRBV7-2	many	TGTGCCAGCAGCTTCGATCTCGGGTCCCAGCATTTT	CASSFDLGSQHF
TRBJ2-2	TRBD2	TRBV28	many	TGTGCCAGCATCCAAGCGGGAGTTTTCACCGGGGAGCTGTTTTTT	CASIQAGVFTGELFF